This T cell receptor (beta chain) was recorded in a study of Ad26.COV2.S vaccination and SARS-CoV-2 variants. General study findings and limits: Comparable non-spike TCR breadth was observed in vaccine and placebo recipients.

The germline V and J ends were trimmed by 1 base and 7 bases, with 13 bases remaining between them. The CDR3 runs 14 residues. The germline gives CDR1 LGHDT, CDR2 YNNKEL (reference sequence). As to this clone: Its antigen remains unidentified.

Measured with immunoSEQ multiplex PCR; TCRdb has only the in-frame clones, and not every one. The repertoire consists of some 180,000 clones, with 70% to 90% occurring once and the leading ten covering around 6.3%. The input for sequencing was peripheral blood, taken after recovery from COVID-19. The V gene is TRBV3-1 (or the pseudogene TRBV3-2), the J gene TRBJ1-2; weak D call: TRBD1 (6 bases). This TCR came from a human donor who had recovered from COVID-19. The CDR3 DNA sequence: TGTGCCAGCAGCCAAGTGATGGGGGGGCGTGGCTACACCTTC. Translated: CASSQVMGGRGYTF.